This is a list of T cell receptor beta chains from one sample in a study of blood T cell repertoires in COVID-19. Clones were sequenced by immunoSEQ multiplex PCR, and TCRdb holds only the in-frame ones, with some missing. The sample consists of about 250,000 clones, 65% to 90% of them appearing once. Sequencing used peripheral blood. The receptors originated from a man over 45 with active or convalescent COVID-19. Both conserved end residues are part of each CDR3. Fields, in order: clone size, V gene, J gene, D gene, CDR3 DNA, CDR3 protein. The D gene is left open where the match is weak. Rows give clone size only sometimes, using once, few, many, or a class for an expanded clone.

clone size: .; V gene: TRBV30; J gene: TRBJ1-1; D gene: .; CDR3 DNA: TGTGCCTGGAGTAGGACAGTATGGAACACTGAAGCTTTCTTT; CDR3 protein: CAWSRTVWNTEAFF
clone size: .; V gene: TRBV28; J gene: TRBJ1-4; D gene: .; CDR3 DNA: TGTGCCAGCAGTAGCAACGAAAAACTGTTTTTT; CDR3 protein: CASSSNEKLFF
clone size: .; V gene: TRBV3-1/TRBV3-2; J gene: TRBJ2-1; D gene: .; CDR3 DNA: TGTGCCAGCAGCCGGGACTTCACGGAGGATGAGCAGTTCTTC; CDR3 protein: CASSRDFTEDEQFF
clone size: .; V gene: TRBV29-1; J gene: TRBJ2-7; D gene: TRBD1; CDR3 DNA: TGCAGCGTTGAAAACAGGGGAAATGAGCAGTACTTC; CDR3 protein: CSVENRGNEQYF
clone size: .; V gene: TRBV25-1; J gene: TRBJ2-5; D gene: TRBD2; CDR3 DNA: TGTGCCAGCAGTACGGTGGGGGGGGCCCAGTACTTC; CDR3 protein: CASSTVGGAQYF
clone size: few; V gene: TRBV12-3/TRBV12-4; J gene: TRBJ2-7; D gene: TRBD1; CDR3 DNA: TGTGCCAGCAGTTCAGGGGGCTACGAGCAGTACTTC; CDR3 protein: CASSSGGYEQYF
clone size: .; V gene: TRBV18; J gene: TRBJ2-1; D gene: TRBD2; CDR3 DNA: TGTGCCAGCTCACCGGGACTAGCGGACAATGAGCAGTTCTTC; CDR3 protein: CASSPGLADNEQFF
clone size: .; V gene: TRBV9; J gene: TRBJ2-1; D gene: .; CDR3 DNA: TGTGCCAGCAACCAGGGAACGGGTAATGAGCAGTTCTTC; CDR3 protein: CASNQGTGNEQFF
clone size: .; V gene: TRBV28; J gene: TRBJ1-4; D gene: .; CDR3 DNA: TGTGCCAGCAGTTTTAGTCGGGGTCGGAGTGAAAAACTGTTTTTT; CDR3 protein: CASSFSRGRSEKLFF
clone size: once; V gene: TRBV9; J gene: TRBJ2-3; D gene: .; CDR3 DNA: TGTGCCAGCTTGGGGCGCACAGATACGCAGTATTTT; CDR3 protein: CASLGRTDTQYF
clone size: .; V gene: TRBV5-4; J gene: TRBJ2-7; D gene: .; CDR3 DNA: TGTGCCAGCAGCCCGGGACTCCAAGGCCACGAGCAGTACTTC; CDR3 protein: CASSPGLQGHEQYF
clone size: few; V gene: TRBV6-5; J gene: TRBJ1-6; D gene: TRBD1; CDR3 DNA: TGTGCCAGCAGTTATGAGGGGGCTAATTCACCCCTCCACTTT; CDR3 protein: CASSYEGANSPLHF
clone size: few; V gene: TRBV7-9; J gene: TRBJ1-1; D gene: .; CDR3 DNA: TGTGCCAGCAGCACCCACTCAAACCAGAACACTGAAGCTTTCTTT; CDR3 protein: CASSTHSNQNTEAFF
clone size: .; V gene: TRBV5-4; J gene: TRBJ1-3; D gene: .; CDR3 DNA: TGTGCCAGCAGCCCGGACAGTTCTAGCTCTGGAAACACCATATATTTT; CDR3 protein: CASSPDSSSSGNTIYF
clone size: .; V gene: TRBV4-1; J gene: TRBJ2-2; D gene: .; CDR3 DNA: TGCGCCAGCAGCCGACAGGGACTAGTGTCGTCCGGGGAGCTGTTTTTT; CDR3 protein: CASSRQGLVSSGELFF
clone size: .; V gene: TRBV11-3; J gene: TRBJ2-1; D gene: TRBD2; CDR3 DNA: TGTGCCAGCAGCTCCGGGACTAGCGGGGTCGATGAGCAGTTCTTC; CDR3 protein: CASSSGTSGVDEQFF
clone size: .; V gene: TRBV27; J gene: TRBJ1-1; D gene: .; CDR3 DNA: TGTGCCAGCAGTCCGCGTGGGAGGGTGGCTAACACTGAAGCTTTCTTT; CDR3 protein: CASSPRGRVANTEAFF
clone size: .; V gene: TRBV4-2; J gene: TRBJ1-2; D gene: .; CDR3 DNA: TGTGCCAGCAGCCAAAATCGAAACCAGGGAGGATATGGCTACACCTTC; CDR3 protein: CASSQNRNQGGYGYTF
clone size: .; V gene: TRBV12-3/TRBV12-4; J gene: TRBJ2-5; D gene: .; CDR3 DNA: TGTGCCAGCAGTTTCCGGGAGACCCAGTACTTC; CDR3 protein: CASSFRETQYF
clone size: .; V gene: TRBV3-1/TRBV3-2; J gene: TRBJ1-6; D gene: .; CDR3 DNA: TGTGCCAGCAGCCAAGGGAGCTCCTATAATTCACCCCTCCACTTT; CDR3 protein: CASSQGSSYNSPLHF
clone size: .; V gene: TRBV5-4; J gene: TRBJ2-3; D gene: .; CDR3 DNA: TGTGCCAGCAGCTCTAGGACTCGGGGGAAGGTGGATACGCAGTATTTT; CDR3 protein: CASSSRTRGKVDTQYF
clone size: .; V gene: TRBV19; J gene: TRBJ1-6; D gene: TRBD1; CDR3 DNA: TGTGCCACCAGAGACAGGGGTATCTCACCCCTCCACTTT; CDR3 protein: CATRDRGISPLHF
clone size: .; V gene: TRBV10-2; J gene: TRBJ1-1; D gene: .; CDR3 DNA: TGCGCCAGCAGTGAGGGCGTCAGGGTTATTGTTGGCACTGAAGCTTTCTTT; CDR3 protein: CASSEGVRVIVGTEAFF
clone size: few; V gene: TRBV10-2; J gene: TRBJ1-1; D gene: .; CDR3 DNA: TGCGCCAGCAGAGAAGACAGTGAAGCTTTCTTT; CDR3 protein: CASREDSEAFF
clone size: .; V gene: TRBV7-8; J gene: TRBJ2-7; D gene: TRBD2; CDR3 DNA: TGTGCCAGCAGCGAGATAGCGGGAGGCTCCTACGAGCAGTACTTC; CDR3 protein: CASSEIAGGSYEQYF
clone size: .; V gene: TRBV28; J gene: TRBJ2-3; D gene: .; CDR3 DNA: TGTGCCAGCAGTGGCTTGGGCACAGATACGCAGTATTTT; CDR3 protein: CASSGLGTDTQYF
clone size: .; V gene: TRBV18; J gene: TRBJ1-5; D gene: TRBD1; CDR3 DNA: TGTGCCAGCTCACCGGGACAGGGGAGAATTGGGGGTAGCAATCAGCCCCAGCATTTT; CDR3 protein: CASSPGQGRIGGSNQPQHF
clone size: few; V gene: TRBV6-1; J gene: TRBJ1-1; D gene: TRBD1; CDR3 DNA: TGTGCCAGCAGTGGCCGGGACAGGGGTTTGTTCGGTGAAGCTTTCTTT; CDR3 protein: CASSGRDRGLFGEAFF
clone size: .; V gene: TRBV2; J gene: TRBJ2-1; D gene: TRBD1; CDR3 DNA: TGTGCCACCGCGACAGGGGCGAGCAATGAGCAGTTCTTC; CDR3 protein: CATATGASNEQFF
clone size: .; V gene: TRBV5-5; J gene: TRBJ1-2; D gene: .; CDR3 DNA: TGTGCCAGCACCCTGGCCCCGTCAGGGAACTATGGCTACACCTTC; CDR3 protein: CASTLAPSGNYGYTF
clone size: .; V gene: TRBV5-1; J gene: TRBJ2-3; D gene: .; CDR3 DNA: TGCGCCAGCAGCTTGGCGGGGAGCACAGATACGCAGTATTTT; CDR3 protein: CASSLAGSTDTQYF
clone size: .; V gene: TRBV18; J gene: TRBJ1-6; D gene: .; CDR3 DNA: TGTGCCAGCACCGACGGGGGGGCAAGCTCCTATAATTCACCCCTCCACTTT; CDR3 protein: CASTDGGASSYNSPLHF